Listed here are 31 T cell receptor beta chains from one sample, sequenced in a study of T cell repertoires in cytomegalovirus infection. MiXCR, applied by TCRdb to the reads, yields one record per CDR3 protein. The table lists some 600,000 distinct CDR3 sequences, 24% of them singletons. Sequencing was done on a sample of CD8+ T cells from PBMCs. The origin of the receptors is a human donor in good health (CMV status not recorded). Some clones in this sample may be carry-over from other donors' samples.

The rearrangement joins TRBV6-2 or TRBV6-3 to TRBJ2-7; D may be TRBD1 (6 bases). The CDR3 runs to 15 residues. Germline V gene data show CDR1 as MNHEY and CDR2 as SVGEGT. The V end lost 4 bases, the J end lost 0 bases, and 13 bases lay between the germline ends. The chain's CDR3 is CASSWNRDNSYEQYF. In nucleotides, the CDR3 is TGTGCCAGCAGTTGGAACCGGGACAACTCCTACGAGCAGTACTTC.

With respect to this clonotype: Its ends do not fully match the called genes, so a read error is possible. The chain is built from TRBV14 and TRBJ2-3; 7 positions agree with TRBD1. This CDR3 has 15 residues. Germline values: CDR1 SGHDN, CDR2 FVKESK. The CDR3 loop reads CANSQDRARTDTQYF. The CDR3 region has the DNA TGTGCCAACAGCCAAGACAGGGCCCGCACAGATACGCAGTATTTT.

This clonotype appeared many times. One end of the junction fails to match germline, which may point to a read error. V usage is TRBV6-1 and J usage is TRBJ1-4; D might be TRBD1 (5 bases). CDR3 length equals 14 residues. Looked up from germline, CDR1 is MNHNS and CDR2 is SASEGT. The CDR3 spells CASSEGALNEKLFF. CDR3 DNA: TGTGCCAGCAGCGAAGGGGCCCTCAATGAAAAACTGTTTTTT.

This clonotype was seen many times. V is TRBV28 and J is TRBJ2-1, with TRBD2 identical over 8 bases. Trimming removed 6 bases from V and 4 bases from J; junction bases left unmatched: 8. The CDR3 is 15 amino acids. Per the germline V gene, CDR1 is MDHEN and CDR2 is SYDVKM. CDR3 protein: CASRVGGAGYNEQFF. Written as DNA, the CDR3 is TGTGCCAGCAGGGTCGGGGGGGCCGGGTACAATGAGCAGTTCTTC. The whole variable domain, remainder taken from reference TRBV28 and TRBJ2-1, is DVKVTQSSRYLVKRTGEKVFLECVQDMDHENMFWYRQDPGLGLRLIYFSYDVKMKEKGDIPEGYSVSREKKERFSLILESASTNQTSMYLCASRVGGAGYNEQFFGPGTRLTVL.

The J gene is TRBJ2-2, the V gene TRBV6-6; tentatively, D is TRBD1 (5 bases). Germline V lookup: CDR1 MNHNY, CDR2 SVGAGI (reference sequence). The CDR3 has 14 residues. V dropped 0 bases and J dropped 15 bases, with 17 bases sitting between them. CDR3 nucleotide sequence: TGTGCCAGCAGTTACTCGAAGTCTAGGGGAATGTTGTTTTTT. Its protein is CASSYSKSRGMLFF.

This clonotype was picked up a small number of times. CDR3 bases: TGCAGTGCCACTACGGAATGGAACACTGAAGCTTTCTTT. Its translation is CSATTEWNTEAFF. This sequence joins TRBV20-1 and TRBJ1-1, with D uncertain. CDR1 is DFQATT, CDR2 SNEGSKA, per germline (reference sequence). V gave up 6 bases and J gave up 1 base, with 12 bases separating them. The CDR3 runs to 13 residues.

This clonotype has a handful of counts. V usage is TRBV4-1 and J usage is TRBJ1-2; no definite D call. Germline V gene data show CDR1 as MGHRA and CDR2 as YSYEKL. This CDR3 region has 12 residues. Trimming removed 3 bases from V and 9 bases from J, with 11 bases in between. As DNA, the CDR3 is TGCGCCAGCAGCCAGGTTGCCGGCAGCTACACCTTC. This translates into CASSQVAGSYTF.

This clonotype showed up many times. V usage is TRBV28 and J usage is TRBJ1-6; D not certain. The CDR3 is made up of 14 amino acids. Trimming took 7 bases from V and 9 from J, leaving 16 bases between them. Germline-derived CDR1 and CDR2 are MDHEN and SYDVKM. This CDR3 reads CASINLGSVSPLHF. The CDR3 region has the DNA TGTGCCAGCATCAACCTGGGTTCGGTTTCACCCCTCCACTTT.

The rearrangement links TRBV7-8 to TRBJ2-3; TRBD2 agrees at 8 bases. V shed 5 bases, J shed 1 base, and the junction held 5 bases outside the gene matches. Germline V gene sequence: CDR1 SGHVS, CDR2 FQNEAQ. The CDR3 covers 15 residues. Here the CDR3 reads CASSRYSGGTDTQYF. For the CDR3, the DNA is TGTGCCAGCAGCAGATATAGCGGGGGCACAGATACGCAGTATTTT.

This clonotype was observed many times. The chain is built from TRBV7-3 and TRBJ1-1; D gene uncertain. Trimming took 0 bases from V and 4 from J, leaving 12 bases between them. Looked up from germline, CDR1 is SGHTA and CDR2 is FQGTGA. CDR3 length: 15 residues. The CDR3 reads CASSLTAGLTTEAFF. The CDR3 DNA reads as TGTGCCAGCAGCTTAACGGCAGGCCTTACCACTGAAGCTTTCTTT.

In the case of this clonotype: A read error is possible here, since a much larger clone lies one base away. The CDR3 sequence: CVSSPADRPTDTQYF. CDR3 DNA sequence: TGTGTCAGCTCCCCCGCAGACAGACCCACAGATACGCAGTATTTT. The chain couples TRBV7-6 to TRBJ2-3, with a tentative D call TRBD1 (5 bases). Per the germline V gene, CDR1 is SGHVS and CDR2 is FNYEAQ. The CDR3 covers 15 residues.

The J gene is TRBJ2-1, the V gene TRBV7-9, with TRBD1 matching 7 bases. The germline V gene has CDR1 SEHNR and CDR2 FQNEAQ (reference sequence). Unmatched junction bases numbered 10, after V lost 0 bases and J lost 2 bases. The CDR3 has 18 amino acids. The CDR3 DNA reads as TGTGCCAGCAGCTTAGCGCTCGGGACAGCCCCAACCTACAATGAGCAGTTCTTC. This encodes CASSLALGTAPTYNEQFF.

Comments on this clonotype: This sequence may be a read error, since a much larger clone differs from it by one base. The chain combines TRBV14 with TRBJ2-7; 7 nucleotides agree with TRBD1. The length of the CDR3 is 13 residues. Germline V gene data show CDR1 as SGHDN and CDR2 as FVKESK. The CDR3 DNA is TGTGTCAGCAGAGCCGACAGGGAATACGAGCAGTACGTC. The encoded protein is CVSRADREYEQYV.

V is TRBV6-2 or TRBV6-3 and J is TRBJ2-2; D tentatively reads TRBD1 or TRBD2 (6 bases each). Trimming stripped 7 bases from V and 3 bases from J, with 21 bases between. The CDR3 contains 17 residues. Germline assignment: CDR1 MNHEY and CDR2 SVGEGT. CDR3 DNA: TGTGCCAGCACCATTGACTGGAGGGGGGATGACACCGGGGAGCTGTTTTTT. Its translation: CASTIDWRGDDTGELFF.

In this sample, this clonotype turned up a few times. This rearrangement joins TRBV6-2 or TRBV6-3 to TRBJ2-3; perhaps D is TRBD1 or TRBD2 (5 bases each). The germline gives CDR1 MNHEY, CDR2 SVGEGT. The CDR3 is made up of 18 amino acids. V shed 6 bases and J shed 1 base, with 23 bases lying between them. As DNA, the CDR3 is TGTGCCAGCAGCCTACTGACGCCTTGGGACCTCCGCACAGATACGCAGTATTTT. Translation gives CASSLLTPWDLRTDTQYF.

The chain combines TRBV28 with TRBJ2-5, with no clear D. V gave up 5 bases and J gave up 5 bases, with 12 bases separating them. The CDR3 covers 13 residues. Germline lookup yields CDR1 MDHEN and CDR2 SYDVKM. Here the CDR3 DNA reads TGTGCCAGCAGTCGGGTCCCGGCGGAGACCCAGTACTTC. This encodes CASSRVPAETQYF.

Comment on this clonotype: One junction end disagrees with the germline gene, perhaps due to a read error. The V gene is TRBV6-2 or TRBV6-3, the J gene TRBJ1-1; D unclear. Germline values: CDR1 MNHEY, CDR2 SVGEGT. The CDR3 runs to 18 residues. CDR3 nucleotides: TGTGCCAGCAGTTACTCGCGTGAGAGAGGTACAATGAACACTGTAGCTTTCTTT. Residues: CASSYSRERGTMNTVAFF.

This clonotype was seen a handful of times. The chain links TRBV4-1 to TRBJ1-1; 10 nucleotides match TRBD1. This CDR3 is 17 amino acids long. The trim removed 4 bases at V and 0 bases at J, leaving 8 bases unmatched. Germline V gives CDR1 MGHRA, CDR2 YSYEKL. CDR3 in DNA: TGCGCCAGCAGCCTCCTGCCCGGGACAGGGGTGAACACTGAAGCTTTCTTT. As protein: CASSLLPGTGVNTEAFF.

The chain joins TRBV20-1 to TRBJ2-7, with 10 bases matching TRBD1. The CDR3 totals 15 residues. Germline lookup yields CDR1 DFQATT and CDR2 SNEGSKA (reference sequence). Trimming removed 1 base from V and 1 base from J; junction bases left unmatched: 4. The chain's CDR3 is CSARATGGPSYEQYF. CDR3 bases: TGCAGTGCTAGAGCGACAGGGGGCCCATCCTACGAGCAGTACTTC.

This clonotype was detected a few times. The DNA of the CDR3 is TGTGCCAGCAGTGGCGGGACAGCCCCTCCTGTTGAGACCCAGTACTTC. As protein: CASSGGTAPPVETQYF. J is TRBJ2-5 and V is TRBV25-1; possibly TRBD1 for D (7 bases). The germline V gene has CDR1 MGHDK and CDR2 SYGVNS. V was clipped by 4 bases and J by 5 bases, with 20 bases between them. The CDR3 runs 16 residues.

The chain uses TRBV29-1 and TRBJ1-1; possibly TRBD1 for D (5 bases). The V gene's germline CDR1 is SQVTM and CDR2 ANQGSEA. Trimming removed 5 bases at V and 2 bases at J, with 15 bases between. The CDR3 has 14 residues. CDR3 nucleotide sequence: TGCAGCGTTCCCGGGACCCAAGTAAACACTGAAGCTTTCTTT. It codes for CSVPGTQVNTEAFF. Full variable domain (remainder filled in from reference TRBV29-1 and TRBJ1-1): SAVISQKPSRDICQRGTSLTIQCQVDSQVTMMFWYRQQPGQSLTLIATANQGSEATYESGFVIDKFPISRPNLTFSTLTVSNMSPEDSSIYLCSVPGTQVNTEAFFGQGTRLTVV.

This clonotype was recorded a few times. The rearrangement links TRBV5-1 to TRBJ1-4; D may be TRBD1 (5 bases). V shed 3 bases and J shed 6 bases, with 18 bases lying between them. This CDR3 spans 16 amino acids. The germline V gene encodes CDR1 SGHRS and CDR2 YFSETQ. In DNA form, the CDR3 reads TGCGCCAGCAGCTCCGGTGGGGGGTTATGGGATGAAAAACTGTTTTTT. Protein product: CASSSGGGLWDEKLFF.

The chain carries TRBV15 and TRBJ1-1; D is possibly TRBD1 (5 bases). The CDR3 extends over 14 amino acids. V was pared by 4 bases and J by 3 bases, with 12 bases between. The germline CDR1 and CDR2 sequences are LNHNV and YYDKDF (reference sequence). Written as DNA, the CDR3 is TGTGCCACCAGCACCCTCCCAGGGTACACTGAAGCTTTCTTT. This encodes CATSTLPGYTEAFF.

The sample holds many counts of this clonotype. This rearrangement joins TRBV11-2 to TRBJ1-4, with 7 bases identical to TRBD1. The CDR3 has 18 amino acids. CDR1 is SGHAT, CDR2 FQNNGV, per germline. The V and J ends lost 5 bases and 8 bases, in that order; junction bases with no gene match: 20. DNA of the CDR3: TGTGCCAGCAGCAACAGATCCCCGACCCAGGGGGGAACGGAAAAACTGTTTTTT. Residues: CASSNRSPTQGGTEKLFF. Variable domain in full (rest from reference TRBV11-2 and TRBJ1-4): EAGVAQSPRYKIIEKRQSVAFWCNPISGHATLYWYQQILGQGPKLLIQFQNNGVVDDSQLPKDRFSAERLKGVDSTLKIQPAKLEDSAVYLCASSNRSPTQGGTEKLFFGSGTQLSVL.

This rearrangement joins TRBV20-1 to TRBJ2-1; TRBD2 agrees at 7 bases. CDR1 DFQATT and CDR2 SNEGSKA come from the germline V gene (reference sequence). The J segment lost 0 bases and the V segment lost 3 bases, leaving 14 bases of the junction unmatched. The CDR3 spans 18 residues. The CDR3 coding sequence is TGCAGTGCTAGTCTCCGTTTGCGGGGGACGAGCTCCTACAATGAGCAGTTCTTC. As protein: CSASLRLRGTSSYNEQFF.

The rearrangement joins TRBV7-8 to TRBJ2-1; 7 nucleotides align to TRBD2. This CDR3 is 17 amino acids long. Germline CDR1 and CDR2: SGHVS and FQNEAQ. J gave up 3 bases and V 1 base, and 9 bases lay outside the gene matches. Here the CDR3 DNA reads TGTGCCAGCAGCTTAGGAGGAGCGGGGAACTTCTACAATGAGCAGTTCTTC. This sequence encodes CASSLGGAGNFYNEQFF.

This clonotype was seen many times. The genes are TRBV11-2 and TRBJ2-1, with 7 bases identical to TRBD1. The V gene's germline CDR1 is SGHAT and CDR2 FQNNGV. This CDR3 is built from 16 residues. Trimming took 5 bases from V and 5 from J; bases not matched to a gene: 12. The CDR3 loop reads CASSQWTGGTHNEQFF. DNA for the CDR3: TGTGCCAGCAGCCAGTGGACAGGCGGCACCCACAATGAGCAGTTCTTC.

This clonotype occurred many times. The rearrangement joins TRBV12-3 or TRBV12-4 to TRBJ1-2; 10 nucleotides match TRBD1. There are 14 residues in the CDR3. Losses at the gene ends were 6 bases for V and 4 bases for J; bases not matched to a gene: 5. DNA of the CDR3: TGTGCCAGCAGCCTTGACAGGGGGCTCTATGGCTACACCTTC. This gives the protein CASSLDRGLYGYTF.

Of note for this clonotype: One junction end disagrees with the germline gene, perhaps due to a read error. The chain has TRBV2 and TRBJ2-3; 8 bases line up with TRBD1. Germline values: CDR1 SNHLY, CDR2 FYNNEI. The CDR3 has 13 amino acids. The CDR3 region is CASNRQGAEGDHF. CDR3 DNA: TGTGCCAGCAATCGGCAGGGGGCTGAGGGAGACCATTTT.

Here the CDR3 reads CASSQGASGANTGELFF. The CDR3 DNA reads as TGTGCCAGCAGCCAAGGGGCCTCCGGCGCGAACACCGGGGAGCTGTTTTTT. The chain joins TRBV3-1 to TRBJ2-2; D not resolved. This CDR3 region has 17 residues. V lost 1 base to trimming and J lost 0 bases, with 12 bases between them. CDR1 and CDR2 from the germline V gene are LGHDT and YNNKEL (reference sequence).

This clonotype was seen ten or more times. The chain links TRBV12-3 or TRBV12-4 to TRBJ1-2, with 8 bases lining up with TRBD1. J was trimmed by 4 bases and V by 5 bases; bases with no gene match: 3. The CDR3 totals 13 residues. The DNA of the CDR3 is TGTGCCAGCAGTGACAGGGGCATCTATGGCTACACCTTC. Translation gives CASSDRGIYGYTF.